The 20 T cell receptor beta chains presented below share a single source sample, sequenced in a study of CD8 T cells in ankylosing spondylitis (dated by TCRdb to about 2017). General findings and caveats noted by the study authors: A TCR beta motif made up of several highly homologous amino acid variants appeared to be characteristic of blood from ankylosing spondylitis patients.

For these receptors, no antigen is known. Libraries came from 5' RACE. These reads were obtained on an Illumina HiSeq 2500. TCRdb itself trimmed the public reads at Q25 with fastp, ran MiXCR and retained productive beta chains. CDR3 protein duplicates are merged, each entry listing the most common genes and DNA. The sample table shows some 700,000 distinct CDR3 sequences, and roughly 19% are seen once. The ten largest clones take up approximately 18% of the sample. The sequenced sample was blood, either unsorted or a sorted T cell fraction (not recorded which). The receptors originated from a male donor with ankylosing spondylitis.

The sample holds a few counts of this clonotype. The chain has TRBV28 and TRBJ1-1; unclear D gene. The V gene lost 6 bases and the J gene lost 8 bases, with 13 bases spanning the gap. The length of the CDR3 is 12 residues. Germline V CDR1 and CDR2: MDHEN, SYDVKM. In DNA, the CDR3 is TGTGCCAGCAGCCTCACTGCCGGAGAAGCTTTCTTT. Protein sequence: CASSLTAGEAFF.

This clonotype was observed a few times. The chain has TRBV7-9 and TRBJ2-2; possibly TRBD1 for D (5 bases). V was pared by 11 bases and J by 2 bases, with 12 bases between. CDR3 length: 13 amino acids. Germline-derived CDR1 and CDR2 are SEHNR and FQNEAQ (reference sequence). This CDR3 is CASGHTNTGELFF. CDR3 bases: TGTGCCTCTGGACACACAAACACCGGGGAGCTGTTTTTT.

The chain recombines TRBV3-1 with TRBJ2-5; D is perhaps TRBD2 (6 bases). In germline, CDR1 is LGHDT, CDR2 YNNKEL (reference sequence). This CDR3 is built from 17 residues. Deletions cut 2 bases from V and 2 bases from J, with 18 bases between. The CDR3 sequence: CASSQIWQRGGQETQYF. The CDR3, as DNA: TGTGCCAGCAGCCAAATTTGGCAAAGGGGAGGTCAAGAGACCCAGTACTTC.

The CDR3 coding sequence is TGTGCCAGCAGCTCTGACAGGGGGCGCGGGGCCAACGTCCTGACTTTC. This codes for CASSSDRGRGANVLTF. This rearrangement joins TRBV5-5 to TRBJ2-6, with 10 bases aligning to TRBD1. Germline V gives CDR1 SGHKS, CDR2 YYEKEE (reference sequence). This CDR3 has 16 residues. The V and J ends lost 3 bases and 4 bases, in that order; junction bases with no gene match: 4.

V and J are TRBV27 and TRBJ2-3, with 10 nucleotides matching TRBD1. The germline CDR1 and CDR2 sequences are MNHEY and SMNVEV (reference sequence). V dropped 3 bases and J dropped 4; count of bases not matched to a gene: 7. This CDR3 spans 16 amino acids. As DNA, the CDR3 is TGTGCCAGCAGTTTTGGGACAGGGGTTTTTGCAGATACGCAGTATTTT. Residues: CASSFGTGVFADTQYF.

The chain recombines TRBV5-6 with TRBJ1-2; TRBD1 aligns across 7 bases. Germline-derived CDR1 and CDR2 are SGHDT and YYEEEE. The CDR3 consists of 15 residues. Losses at the gene ends were 4 bases for V and 4 bases for J; bases not matched to a gene: 10. CDR3 amino acids: CASSLGQAVVYGYTF. The DNA for the CDR3 is TGTGCCAGCAGCCTTGGACAGGCGGTCGTCTATGGCTACACCTTC.

This chain links TRBV11-2 with TRBJ2-1, with 11 nucleotides matching TRBD2. V trimming: 5 bases; J trimming: 5 bases; junction bases outside the gene matches: 8. CDR1 is SGHAT, CDR2 FQNNGV, per germline. CDR3 size: 16 residues. The CDR3 protein is CASSHQLAGDDNEQFF. The CDR3 DNA reads as TGTGCCAGCAGCCATCAACTAGCGGGAGATGACAATGAGCAGTTCTTC.

This clonotype was observed at least ten times. Relative to the germline gene, one junction end is altered; a read error may explain this. The rearrangement links TRBV7-2 to TRBJ2-5, with D possibly TRBD2 on 5 matching bases. This CDR3 has 12 amino acids. Germline CDR1 reads SGHTA; CDR2 reads FQGNSA. The CDR3 sequence is CASSLDGESQYF. Written as DNA, the CDR3 is TGTGCCAGCAGCTTAGACGGGGAGAGCCAGTACTTC.

V gene TRBV7-9 combines with J gene TRBJ2-7; no reliable D call. The germline V gene encodes CDR1 SEHNR and CDR2 FQNEAQ (reference sequence). This CDR3 is built from 12 residues. The V and J ends lost 2 bases and 5 bases respectively, with 7 bases between them. As DNA, the CDR3 is TGTGCCAGCAGCTTATTGTCAGACGAGCAGTACTTC. Its translation is CASSLLSDEQYF.

This clonotype showed up many times. This chain joins TRBV7-2 and TRBJ2-1, with TRBD2 identical over 13 bases. V lost 1 base and J lost 12; bases outside the gene matches: 12. This CDR3 contains 17 residues. Per the germline V gene, CDR1 is SGHTA and CDR2 is FQGNSA. Here the CDR3 DNA reads TGTGCCAGCAGCTTAGGCCCCGGGACTAGCGGGATAAGTGGGCAGTTCTTC. It is translated as CASSLGPGTSGISGQFF.

This clonotype was observed a handful of times. The gene calls are TRBV20-1 and TRBJ2-5; the D gene is possibly TRBD2 (6 bases). V shed 6 bases and J shed 5 bases, with 19 bases lying between them. CDR1 and CDR2 (germline): DFQATT, SNEGSKA (reference sequence). The CDR3 sequence is 14 residues long. The CDR3 DNA is TGCAGTGCCCCCGAGGACTACACCCAGGAGACCCAGTACTTC. It is translated as CSAPEDYTQETQYF.

This clonotype was recorded a few times. V is TRBV25-1 and J is TRBJ1-6; D not resolved. CDR3 length: 14 residues. Germline loops: CDR1 MGHDK, CDR2 SYGVNS. Trimming shortened V by 3 bases and J by 7 bases, and 10 bases separated the two germline ends. The CDR3 loop is CASSDPYLNSPLHF. CDR3 nucleotides: TGTGCCAGCAGTGACCCGTACCTAAATTCACCCCTCCACTTT.

The gene calls are TRBV5-1 and TRBJ2-1, with 10 bases identical to TRBD1. Trimming at V came to 2 bases and at J to 9 bases, leaving 8 bases not matched to a gene. Germline CDR1 and CDR2: SGHRS and YFSETQ. This CDR3 region has 15 residues. The CDR3 sequence: CASSLQPGTGVEQFF. DNA of the CDR3: TGCGCCAGCAGCTTACAACCCGGGACAGGGGTTGAGCAGTTCTTC. The whole variable domain, filled in from reference TRBV5-1 and TRBJ2-1, reads KAGVTQTPRYLIKTRGQQVTLSCSPISGHRSVSWYQQTPGQGLQFLFEYFSETQRNKGNFPGRFSGRQFSNSRSEMNVSTLELGDSALYLCASSLQPGTGVEQFFGPGTRLTVL.

This clonotype was recorded many times. This chain connects TRBV9 to TRBJ2-1; the D is unclear. The germline V gene has CDR1 SGDLS and CDR2 YYNGEE. Trimming took off 1 base at V and 5 bases at J, with 10 bases between the two ends. The CDR3 consists of 14 residues. In DNA, the CDR3 is TGTGCCAGCAGCGTATTGATTGGGGACAATGAGCAGTTCTTC. Protein: CASSVLIGDNEQFF.

This chain connects TRBV6-5 to TRBJ1-2; no firm D call. CDR3 length equals 18 residues. Germline assignment: CDR1 MNHEY and CDR2 SVGAGI. V was pared by 4 bases and J by 3 bases, with 24 bases between. The CDR3 DNA reads TGTGCCAGCAGTTCGGGTTCGGTGGGCCGAGGGAGGGACTATGGCTACACCTTC. Amino acid sequence: CASSSGSVGRGRDYGYTF.

This clonotype has just a few counts. The rearrangement joins TRBV7-9 to TRBJ1-2; D ambiguous. Germline-derived CDR1 and CDR2 are SEHNR and FQNEAQ (reference sequence). V gave up 2 bases and J gave up 6 bases, with 7 bases separating them. The CDR3 is 12 amino acids. The CDR3 DNA follows: TGTGCCAGCAGCTTACTAGACCATGGCTACACCTTC. Amino acid sequence: CASSLLDHGYTF.

This clonotype was detected ten times or more. V is TRBV20-1 and J is TRBJ1-1; 12 nucleotides line up with TRBD1. The CDR3 totals 15 residues. J gave up 9 bases and V 3 bases, and 11 bases lay outside the gene matches. CDR1 and CDR2 from the germline V gene are DFQATT and SNEGSKA (reference sequence). CDR3 amino acids: CSARQSGTGGEQAFF. The CDR3, as DNA: TGCAGTGCTAGGCAGTCCGGGACAGGGGGCGAACAAGCTTTCTTT.

This chain connects TRBV12-3 or TRBV12-4 to TRBJ1-4; TRBD1 matches 8 bases. The V and J ends lost 3 bases and 3 bases, in that order; junction bases with no gene match: 6. The CDR3 has 16 amino acids. CDR3 bases: TGTGCCAGCAGTTTTAGGAGGACAGGGCCTAATGAAAAACTGTTTTTT. It specifies CASSFRRTGPNEKLFF.

The chain employs TRBV29-1 and TRBJ2-4; D is possibly TRBD1 (6 bases). The length of the CDR3 is 13 residues. The germline V gene encodes CDR1 SQVTM and CDR2 ANQGSEA. V lost 2 bases, J lost 11 bases, and 16 bases lay in between. The CDR3 DNA reads as TGCAGCGTTGAAATAGGGGGAACCGGGGTTCAGTACTTC. Amino acid sequence: CSVEIGGTGVQYF.

This clonotype has more than one count but fewer than ten. The V gene is TRBV28, the J gene TRBJ1-5, with 7 bases aligning to TRBD1. CDR1 is MDHEN and CDR2 is SYDVKM in the germline V gene. CDR3 size: 15 residues. The V gene end was trimmed by 8 bases and the J gene end by 0 bases; junction bases not matched to a gene: 7. CDR3 DNA: TGTGCCAGCGGACCGGGACAGCATAGCAATCAGCCCCAGCATTTT. Protein sequence: CASGPGQHSNQPQHF.